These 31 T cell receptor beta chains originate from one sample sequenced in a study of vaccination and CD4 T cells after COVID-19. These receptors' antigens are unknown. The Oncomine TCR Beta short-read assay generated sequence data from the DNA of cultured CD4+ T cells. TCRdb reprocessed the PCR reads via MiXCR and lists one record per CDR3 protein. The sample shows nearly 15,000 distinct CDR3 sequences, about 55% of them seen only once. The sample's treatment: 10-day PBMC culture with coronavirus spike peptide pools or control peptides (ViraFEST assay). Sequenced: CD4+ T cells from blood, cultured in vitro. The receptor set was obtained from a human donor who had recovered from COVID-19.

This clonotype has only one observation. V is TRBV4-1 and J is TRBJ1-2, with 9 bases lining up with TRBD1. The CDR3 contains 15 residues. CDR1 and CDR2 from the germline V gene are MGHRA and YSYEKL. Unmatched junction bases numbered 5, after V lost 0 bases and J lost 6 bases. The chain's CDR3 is CASSQEAGQGHGYTF. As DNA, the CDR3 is TGCGCCAGCAGCCAAGAAGCGGGACAGGGACATGGCTACACCTTC.

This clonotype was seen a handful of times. CDR3: CASSSGISRYTDTQYF. CDR3 bases: TGTGCCAGCAGCTCCGGAATCTCGCGTTACACAGATACGCAGTATTTT. The rearrangement joins TRBV7-6 to TRBJ2-3, with no clear D. V lost 4 bases and J lost 2, with 16 bases in between. The CDR3 consists of 16 residues. Germline loops: CDR1 SGHVS, CDR2 FNYEAQ.

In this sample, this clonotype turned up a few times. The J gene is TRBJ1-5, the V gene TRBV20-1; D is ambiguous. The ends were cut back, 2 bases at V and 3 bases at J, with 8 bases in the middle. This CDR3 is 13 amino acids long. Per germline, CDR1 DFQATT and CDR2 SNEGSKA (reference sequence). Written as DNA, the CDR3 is TGCAGTGCTAGAAGCACTTACAATCAGCCCCAGCATTTT. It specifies CSARSTYNQPQHF.

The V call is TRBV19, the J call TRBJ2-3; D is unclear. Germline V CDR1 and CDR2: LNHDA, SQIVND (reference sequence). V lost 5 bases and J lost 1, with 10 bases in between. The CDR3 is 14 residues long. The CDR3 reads CASSPRGGTDTQYF. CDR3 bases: TGTGCCAGTAGTCCCCGTGGGGGCACAGATACGCAGTATTTT.

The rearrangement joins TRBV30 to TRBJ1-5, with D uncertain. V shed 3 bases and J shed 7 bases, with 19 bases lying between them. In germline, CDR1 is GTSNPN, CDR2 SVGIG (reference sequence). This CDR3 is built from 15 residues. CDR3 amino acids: CAWSVFGVSGQPQHF. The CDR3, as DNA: TGTGCCTGGAGCGTCTTCGGGGTTTCAGGACAGCCCCAGCATTTT.

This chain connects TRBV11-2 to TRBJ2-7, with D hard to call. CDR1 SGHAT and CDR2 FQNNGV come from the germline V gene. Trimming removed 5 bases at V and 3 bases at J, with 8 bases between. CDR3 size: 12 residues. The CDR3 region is CASSPDLYEQYF. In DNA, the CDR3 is TGTGCCAGCAGCCCCGACCTCTACGAGCAGTACTTC.

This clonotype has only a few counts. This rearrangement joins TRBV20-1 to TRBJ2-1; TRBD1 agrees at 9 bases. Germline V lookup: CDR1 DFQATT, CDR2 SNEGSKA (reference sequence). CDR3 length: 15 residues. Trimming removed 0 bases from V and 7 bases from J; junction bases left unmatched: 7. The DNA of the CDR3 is TGCAGTGCTAGAGATCCACAGGGGGCAAGGAATGAGCAGTTCTTC. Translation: CSARDPQGARNEQFF.

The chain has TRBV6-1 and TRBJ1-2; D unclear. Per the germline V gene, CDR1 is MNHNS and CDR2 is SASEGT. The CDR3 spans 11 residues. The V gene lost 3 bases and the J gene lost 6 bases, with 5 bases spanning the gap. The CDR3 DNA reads TGTGCCAGCAGTGACTGGGATGGCTACACCTTC. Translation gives CASSDWDGYTF.

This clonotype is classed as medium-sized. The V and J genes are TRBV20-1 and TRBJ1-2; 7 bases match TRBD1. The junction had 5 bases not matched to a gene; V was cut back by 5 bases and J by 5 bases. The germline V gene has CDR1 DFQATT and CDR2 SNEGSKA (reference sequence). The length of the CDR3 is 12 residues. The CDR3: CSAGTATYGYTF. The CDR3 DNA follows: TGCAGTGCTGGGACAGCCACTTATGGCTACACCTTC.

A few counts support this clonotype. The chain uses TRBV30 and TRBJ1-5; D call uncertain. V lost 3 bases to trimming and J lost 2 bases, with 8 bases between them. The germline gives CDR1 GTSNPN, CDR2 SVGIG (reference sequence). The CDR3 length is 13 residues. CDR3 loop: CAWSLGRNQPQHF. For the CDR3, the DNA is TGTGCCTGGAGCCTCGGGCGCAATCAGCCCCAGCATTTT.

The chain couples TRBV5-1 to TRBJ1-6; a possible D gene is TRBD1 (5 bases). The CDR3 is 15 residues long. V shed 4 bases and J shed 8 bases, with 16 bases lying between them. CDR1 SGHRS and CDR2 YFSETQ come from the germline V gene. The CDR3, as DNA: TGCGCCAGCAGCACCTCCGGGGGGGATGATTCACCCCTCCACTTT. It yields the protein CASSTSGGDDSPLHF. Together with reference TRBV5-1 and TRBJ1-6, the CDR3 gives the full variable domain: KAGVTQTPRYLIKTRGQQVTLSCSPISGHRSVSWYQQTPGQGLQFLFEYFSETQRNKGNFPGRFSGRQFSNSRSEMNVSTLELGDSALYLCASSTSGGDDSPLHFGNGTRLTVT.

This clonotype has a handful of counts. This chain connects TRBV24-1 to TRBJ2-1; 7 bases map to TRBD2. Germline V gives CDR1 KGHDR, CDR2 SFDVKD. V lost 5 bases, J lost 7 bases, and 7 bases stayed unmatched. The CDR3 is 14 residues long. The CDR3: CATSVTSEGNEQFF. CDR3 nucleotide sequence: TGTGCCACCAGTGTAACTAGCGAGGGAAATGAGCAGTTCTTC.

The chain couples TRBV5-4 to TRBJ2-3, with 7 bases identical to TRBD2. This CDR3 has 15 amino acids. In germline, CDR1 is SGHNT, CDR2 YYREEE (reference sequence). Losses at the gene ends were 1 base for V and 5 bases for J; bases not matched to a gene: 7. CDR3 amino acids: CASSLSGRAGDTQYF. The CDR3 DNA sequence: TGTGCCAGCAGCTTGAGTGGGAGGGCCGGAGATACGCAGTATTTT.

The CDR3 region is CASSESSADTGELFF. The CDR3 DNA is TGTGCCAGCAGTGAATCTAGCGCGGACACCGGGGAGCTGTTTTTT. This rearrangement joins TRBV6-1 to TRBJ2-2; D may be TRBD2 (6 bases). Trimming cost V 2 bases and J 3 bases, with 10 bases left between them. The CDR3 runs to 15 residues. Germline V CDR1 and CDR2: MNHNS, SASEGT.

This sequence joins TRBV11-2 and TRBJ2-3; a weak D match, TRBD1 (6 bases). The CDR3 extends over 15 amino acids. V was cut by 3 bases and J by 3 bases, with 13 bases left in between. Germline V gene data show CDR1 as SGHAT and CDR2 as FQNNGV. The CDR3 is CASSFQGSETDTQYF. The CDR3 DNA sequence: TGTGCCAGCAGCTTCCAGGGGAGTGAAACAGATACGCAGTATTTT.

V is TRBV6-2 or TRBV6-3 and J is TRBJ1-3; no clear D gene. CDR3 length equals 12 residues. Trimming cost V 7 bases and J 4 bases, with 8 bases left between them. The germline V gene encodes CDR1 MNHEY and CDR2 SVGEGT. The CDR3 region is CASTDPGNTIYF. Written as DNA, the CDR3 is TGTGCCAGCACCGACCCCGGAAACACCATATATTTT.

CDR3 protein: CASSENWGQPQHF. The CDR3 nucleotides are TGTGCCAGCAGTGAAAACTGGGGACAGCCCCAGCATTTT. J is TRBJ1-5 and V is TRBV6-1; D is uncertain. The germline V gene encodes CDR1 MNHNS and CDR2 SASEGT. The CDR3 totals 13 residues. Trimming took off 2 bases at V and 7 bases at J, with 9 bases between the two ends.

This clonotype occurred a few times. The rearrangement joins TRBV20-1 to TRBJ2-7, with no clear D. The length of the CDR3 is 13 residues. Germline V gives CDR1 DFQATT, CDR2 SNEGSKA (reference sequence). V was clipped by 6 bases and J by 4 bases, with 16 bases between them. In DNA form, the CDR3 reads TGCAGTGCAGAAAAAAGTATACGATACGAGCAGTACTTC. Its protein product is CSAEKSIRYEQYF.

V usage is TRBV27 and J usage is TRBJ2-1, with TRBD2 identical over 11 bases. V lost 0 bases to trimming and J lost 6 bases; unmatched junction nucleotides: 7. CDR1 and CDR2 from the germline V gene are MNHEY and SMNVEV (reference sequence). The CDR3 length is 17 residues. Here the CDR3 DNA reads TGTGCCAGCAGTTTATCGATAAGACTAGCGGGATTCAATGAGCAGTTCTTC. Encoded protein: CASSLSIRLAGFNEQFF.

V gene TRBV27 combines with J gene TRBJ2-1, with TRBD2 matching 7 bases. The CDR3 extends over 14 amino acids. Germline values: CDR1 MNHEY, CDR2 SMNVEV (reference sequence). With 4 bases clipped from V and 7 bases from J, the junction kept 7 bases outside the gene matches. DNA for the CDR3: TGTGCCAGCAGTTCCGGGACTAACCGGAATGAGCAGTTCTTC. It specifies CASSSGTNRNEQFF.

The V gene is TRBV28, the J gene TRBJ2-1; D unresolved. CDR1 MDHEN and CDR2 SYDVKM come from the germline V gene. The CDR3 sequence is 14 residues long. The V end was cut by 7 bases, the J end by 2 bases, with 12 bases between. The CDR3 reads CASIAGRAYNEQFF. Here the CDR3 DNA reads TGTGCCAGCATAGCAGGTCGCGCCTACAATGAGCAGTTCTTC.

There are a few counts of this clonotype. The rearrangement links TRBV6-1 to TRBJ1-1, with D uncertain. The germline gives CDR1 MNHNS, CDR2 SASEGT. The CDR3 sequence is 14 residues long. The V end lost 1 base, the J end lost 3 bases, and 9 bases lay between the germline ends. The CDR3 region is CASSEVGGDTEAFF. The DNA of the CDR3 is TGTGCCAGCAGTGAAGTGGGCGGGGACACTGAAGCTTTCTTT.

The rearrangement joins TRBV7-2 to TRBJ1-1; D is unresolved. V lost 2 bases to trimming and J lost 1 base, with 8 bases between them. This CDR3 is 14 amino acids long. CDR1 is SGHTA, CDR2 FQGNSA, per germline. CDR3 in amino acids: CASSLMIWNTEAFF. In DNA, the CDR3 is TGTGCCAGCAGCTTAATGATCTGGAACACTGAAGCTTTCTTT.

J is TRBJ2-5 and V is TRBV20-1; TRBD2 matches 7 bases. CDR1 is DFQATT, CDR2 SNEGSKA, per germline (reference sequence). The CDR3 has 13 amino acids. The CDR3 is CSVIRTSQETQYF. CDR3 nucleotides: TGCAGCGTTATCCGGACTAGCCAAGAGACCCAGTACTTC.

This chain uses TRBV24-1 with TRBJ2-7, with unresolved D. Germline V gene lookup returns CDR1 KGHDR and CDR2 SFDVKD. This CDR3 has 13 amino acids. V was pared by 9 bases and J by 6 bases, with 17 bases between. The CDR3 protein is CATSRTGSGEQYF. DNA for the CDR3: TGTGCCACCTCCAGGACCGGGTCCGGCGAGCAGTACTTC.

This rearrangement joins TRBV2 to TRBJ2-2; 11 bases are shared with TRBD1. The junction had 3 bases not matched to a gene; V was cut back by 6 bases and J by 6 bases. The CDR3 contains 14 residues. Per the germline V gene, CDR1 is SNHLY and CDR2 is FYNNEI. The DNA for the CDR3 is TGTGCCAGCAGACGGGACAGGGGGGCCGGGGAGCTGTTTTTT. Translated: CASRRDRGAGELFF.

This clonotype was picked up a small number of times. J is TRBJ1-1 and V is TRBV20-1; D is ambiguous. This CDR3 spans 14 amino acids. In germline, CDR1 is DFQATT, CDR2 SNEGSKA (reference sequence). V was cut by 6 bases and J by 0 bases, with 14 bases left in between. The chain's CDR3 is CSAIQSGMNTEAFF. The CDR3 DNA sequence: TGCAGTGCCATTCAGTCGGGCATGAACACTGAAGCTTTCTTT.

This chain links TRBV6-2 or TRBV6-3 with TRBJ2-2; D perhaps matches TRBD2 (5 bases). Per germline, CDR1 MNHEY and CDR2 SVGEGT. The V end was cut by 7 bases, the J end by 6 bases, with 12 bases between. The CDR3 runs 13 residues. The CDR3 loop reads CASILGGAGELFF. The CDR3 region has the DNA TGTGCCAGCATCCTCGGAGGAGCCGGGGAGCTGTTTTTT.

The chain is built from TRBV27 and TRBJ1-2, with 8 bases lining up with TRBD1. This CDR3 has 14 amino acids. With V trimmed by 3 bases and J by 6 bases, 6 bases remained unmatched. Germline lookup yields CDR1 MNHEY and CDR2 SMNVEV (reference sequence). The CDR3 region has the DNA TGTGCCAGCAGTTTTTGGGACAGGAGAAATGGCTACACCTTC. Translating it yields CASSFWDRRNGYTF.

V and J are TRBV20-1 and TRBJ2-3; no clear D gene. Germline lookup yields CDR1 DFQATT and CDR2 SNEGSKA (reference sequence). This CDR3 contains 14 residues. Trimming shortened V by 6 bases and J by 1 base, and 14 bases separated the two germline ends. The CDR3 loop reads CSAGSVLGTDTQYF. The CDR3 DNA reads TGCAGTGCCGGTTCAGTACTCGGCACAGATACGCAGTATTTT.

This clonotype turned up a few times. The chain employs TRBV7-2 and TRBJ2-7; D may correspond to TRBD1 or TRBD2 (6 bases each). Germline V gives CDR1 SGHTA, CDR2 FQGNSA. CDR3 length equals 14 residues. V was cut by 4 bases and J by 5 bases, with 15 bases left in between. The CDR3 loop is CASSSRGLINEQYF. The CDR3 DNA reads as TGTGCCAGCAGCTCCAGGGGACTGATCAACGAGCAGTACTTC.